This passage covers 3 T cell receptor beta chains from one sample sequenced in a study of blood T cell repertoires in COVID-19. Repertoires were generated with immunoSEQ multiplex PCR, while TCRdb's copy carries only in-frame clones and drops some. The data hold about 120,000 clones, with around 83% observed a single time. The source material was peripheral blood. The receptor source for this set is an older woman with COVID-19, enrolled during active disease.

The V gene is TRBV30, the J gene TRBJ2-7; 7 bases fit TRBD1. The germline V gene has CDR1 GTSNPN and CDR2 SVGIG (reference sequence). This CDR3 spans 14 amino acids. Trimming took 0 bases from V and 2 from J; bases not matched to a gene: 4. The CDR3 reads CAWSVWDSTYEQYF. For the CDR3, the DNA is TGTGCCTGGAGTGTATGGGACAGCACCTACGAGCAGTACTTC.

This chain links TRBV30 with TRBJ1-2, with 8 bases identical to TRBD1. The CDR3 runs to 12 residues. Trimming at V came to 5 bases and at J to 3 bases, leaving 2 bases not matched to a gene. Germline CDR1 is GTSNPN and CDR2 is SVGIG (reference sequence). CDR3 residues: CAWETGDYGYTF. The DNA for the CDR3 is TGTGCCTGGGAGACAGGGGACTATGGCTACACCTTC. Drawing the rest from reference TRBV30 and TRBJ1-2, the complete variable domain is SQTIHQWPATLVQPVGSPLSLECTVEGTSNPNLYWYRQAAGRGLQLLFYSVGIGQISSEVPQNLSASRPQDRQFILSSKKLLLSDSGFYLCAWETGDYGYTFGSGTRLTVV.

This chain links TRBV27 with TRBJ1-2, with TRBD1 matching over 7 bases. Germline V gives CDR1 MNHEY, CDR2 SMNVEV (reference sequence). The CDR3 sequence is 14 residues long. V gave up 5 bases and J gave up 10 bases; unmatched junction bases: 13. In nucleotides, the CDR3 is TGTGCCAGCAGTCGACGGGACTTAACAGGGGACTACACCTTC. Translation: CASSRRDLTGDYTF.